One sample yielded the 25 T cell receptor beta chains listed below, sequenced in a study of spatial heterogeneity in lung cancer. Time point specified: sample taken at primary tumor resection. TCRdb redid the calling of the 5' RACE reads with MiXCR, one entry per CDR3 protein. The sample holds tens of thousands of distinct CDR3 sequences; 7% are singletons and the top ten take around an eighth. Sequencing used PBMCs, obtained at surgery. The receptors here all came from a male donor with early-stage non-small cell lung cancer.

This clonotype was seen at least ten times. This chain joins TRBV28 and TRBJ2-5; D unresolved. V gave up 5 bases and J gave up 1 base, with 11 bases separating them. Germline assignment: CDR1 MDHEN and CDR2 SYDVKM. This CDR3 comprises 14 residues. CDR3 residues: CASSPPGSQETQYF. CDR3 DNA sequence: TGTGCCAGCAGTCCCCCAGGCAGCCAAGAGACCCAGTACTTC.

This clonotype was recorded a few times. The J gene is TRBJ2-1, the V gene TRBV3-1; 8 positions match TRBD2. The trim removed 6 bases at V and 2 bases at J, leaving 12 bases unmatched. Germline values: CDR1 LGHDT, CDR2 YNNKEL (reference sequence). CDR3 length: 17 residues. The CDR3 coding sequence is TGTGCCAGCAGTCCCCGGGGGGGCCGTTCGACCTACAATGAGCAGTTCTTC. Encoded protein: CASSPRGGRSTYNEQFF.

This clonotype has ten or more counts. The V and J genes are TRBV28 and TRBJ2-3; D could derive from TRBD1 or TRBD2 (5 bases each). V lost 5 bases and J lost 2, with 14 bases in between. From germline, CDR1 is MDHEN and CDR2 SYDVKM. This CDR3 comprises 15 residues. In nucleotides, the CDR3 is TGTGCCAGCAGTGAAACCGGGGCCCCCACAGATACGCAGTATTTT. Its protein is CASSETGAPTDTQYF.

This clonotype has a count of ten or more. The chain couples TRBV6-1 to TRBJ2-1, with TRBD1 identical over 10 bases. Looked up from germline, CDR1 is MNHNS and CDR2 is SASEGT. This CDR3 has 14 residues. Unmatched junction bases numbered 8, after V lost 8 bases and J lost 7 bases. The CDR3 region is CASVDRGFVNEQFF. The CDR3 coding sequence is TGTGCCAGCGTGGACAGGGGGTTCGTGAATGAGCAGTTCTTC.

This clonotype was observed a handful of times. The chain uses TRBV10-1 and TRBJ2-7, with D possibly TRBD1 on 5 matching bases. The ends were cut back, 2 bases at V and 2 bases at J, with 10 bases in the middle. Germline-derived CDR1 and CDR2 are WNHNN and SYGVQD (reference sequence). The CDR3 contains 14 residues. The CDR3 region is CASSEDSPPYEQYF. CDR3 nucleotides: TGCGCCAGCAGTGAGGACAGTCCCCCCTACGAGCAGTACTTC.

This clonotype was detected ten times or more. This CDR3 is CASSESGNNEQFF. Here the CDR3 DNA reads TGCGCCAGCAGTGAGTCAGGGAACAATGAGCAGTTCTTC. The chain combines TRBV10-1 with TRBJ2-1; D not certain. CDR1 is WNHNN and CDR2 is SYGVQD in the germline V gene (reference sequence). V lost 0 bases and J lost 5, with 5 bases in between. The CDR3 extends over 13 amino acids.

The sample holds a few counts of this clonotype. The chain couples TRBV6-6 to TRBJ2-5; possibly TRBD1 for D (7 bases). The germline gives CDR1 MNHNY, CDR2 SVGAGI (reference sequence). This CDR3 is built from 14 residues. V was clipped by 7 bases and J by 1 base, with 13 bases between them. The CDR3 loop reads CASKEGAVQETQYF. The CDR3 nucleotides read TGTGCCAGCAAGGAGGGGGCCGTCCAAGAGACCCAGTACTTC.

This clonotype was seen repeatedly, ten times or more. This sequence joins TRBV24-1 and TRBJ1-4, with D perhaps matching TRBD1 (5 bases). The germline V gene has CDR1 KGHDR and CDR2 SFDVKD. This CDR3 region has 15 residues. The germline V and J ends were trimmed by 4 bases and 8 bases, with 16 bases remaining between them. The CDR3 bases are TGTGCCACCAGTGACCGAGGGGCAGGGCGGGAAAAACTGTTTTTT. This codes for CATSDRGAGREKLFF.

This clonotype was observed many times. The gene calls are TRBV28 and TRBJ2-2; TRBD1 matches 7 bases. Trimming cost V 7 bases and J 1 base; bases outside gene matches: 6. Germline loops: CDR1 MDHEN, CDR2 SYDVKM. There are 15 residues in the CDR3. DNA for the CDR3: TGTGCCAGCACCCTAGGGGGCGAGAACACCGGGGAGCTGTTTTTT. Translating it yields CASTLGGENTGELFF.

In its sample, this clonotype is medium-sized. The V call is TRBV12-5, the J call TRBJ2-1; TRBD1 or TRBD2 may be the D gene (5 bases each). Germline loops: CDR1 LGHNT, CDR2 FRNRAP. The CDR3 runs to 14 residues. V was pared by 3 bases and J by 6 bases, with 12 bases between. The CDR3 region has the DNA TGTGCTAGTGGTTTTGGGACCCCCCCCAATGAGCAGTTCTTC. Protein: CASGFGTPPNEQFF.

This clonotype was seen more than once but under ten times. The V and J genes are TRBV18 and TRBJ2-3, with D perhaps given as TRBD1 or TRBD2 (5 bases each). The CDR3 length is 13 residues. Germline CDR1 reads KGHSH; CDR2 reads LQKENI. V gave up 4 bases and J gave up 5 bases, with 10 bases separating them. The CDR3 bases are TGTGCCAGCTCACTGGGGGTAATAGATACGCAGTATTTT. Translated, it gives CASSLGVIDTQYF.

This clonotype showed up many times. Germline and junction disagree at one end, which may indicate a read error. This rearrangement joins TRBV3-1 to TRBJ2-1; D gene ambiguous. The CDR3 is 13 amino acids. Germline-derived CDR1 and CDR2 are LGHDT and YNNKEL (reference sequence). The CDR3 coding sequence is TGTGTCAGCAGCCAAGATTTTGTGTCTGAGCAGTTCTTC. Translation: CVSSQDFVSEQFF.

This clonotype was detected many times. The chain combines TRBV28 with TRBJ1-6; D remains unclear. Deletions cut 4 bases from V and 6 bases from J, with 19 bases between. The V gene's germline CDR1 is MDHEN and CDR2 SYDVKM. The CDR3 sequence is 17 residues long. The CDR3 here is CASSSLQFPEINSPLHF. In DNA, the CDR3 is TGTGCCAGCAGTTCCCTACAGTTCCCCGAAATTAATTCACCCCTCCACTTT.

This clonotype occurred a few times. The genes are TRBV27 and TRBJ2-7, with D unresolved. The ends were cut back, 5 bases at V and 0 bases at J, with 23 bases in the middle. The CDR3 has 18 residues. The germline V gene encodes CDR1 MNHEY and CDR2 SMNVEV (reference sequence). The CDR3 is CASSPGGPYSLGSYEQYF. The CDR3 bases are TGTGCCAGCAGTCCTGGTGGGCCTTATTCGTTAGGCTCCTACGAGCAGTACTTC.

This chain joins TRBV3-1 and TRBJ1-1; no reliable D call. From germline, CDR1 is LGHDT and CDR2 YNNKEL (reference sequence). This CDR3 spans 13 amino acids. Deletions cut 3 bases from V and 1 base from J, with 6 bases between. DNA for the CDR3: TGTGCCAGCAGCCACGAGGAGAACACTGAAGCTTTCTTT. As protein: CASSHEENTEAFF. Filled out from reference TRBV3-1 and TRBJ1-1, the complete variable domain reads DTAVSQTPKYLVTQMGNDKSIKCEQNLGHDTMYWYKQDSKKFLKIMFSYNNKELIINETVPNRFSPKSPDKAHLNLHINSLELGDSAVYFCASSHEENTEAFFGQGTRLTVV.

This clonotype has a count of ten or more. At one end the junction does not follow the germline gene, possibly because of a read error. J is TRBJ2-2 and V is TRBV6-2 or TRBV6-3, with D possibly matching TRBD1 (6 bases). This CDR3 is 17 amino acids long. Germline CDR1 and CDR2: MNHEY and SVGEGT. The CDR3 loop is CASSPKQGFGSTRELFF. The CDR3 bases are TGTGCCAGCAGCCCGAAGCAGGGGTTCGGTTCCACCCGGGAGCTGTTTTTT.

Here the CDR3 DNA reads TGTGCCAGCGAGGAGGACTCTAATTCACCCCTCCACTTT. Amino acid sequence: CASEEDSNSPLHF. The chain recombines TRBV6-6 with TRBJ1-6; D is uncertain. The CDR3 consists of 13 residues. The V end was cut by 8 bases, the J end by 6 bases, with 11 bases between. CDR1 MNHNY and CDR2 SVGAGI come from the germline V gene (reference sequence).

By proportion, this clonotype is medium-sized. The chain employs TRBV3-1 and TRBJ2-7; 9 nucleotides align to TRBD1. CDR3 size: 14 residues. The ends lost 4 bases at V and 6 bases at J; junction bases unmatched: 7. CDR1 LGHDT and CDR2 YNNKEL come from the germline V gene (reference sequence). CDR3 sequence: CASSLGTGLGEQYF. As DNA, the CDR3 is TGTGCCAGCAGCCTCGGGACAGGGCTAGGCGAGCAGTACTTC.

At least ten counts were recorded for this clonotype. CDR3 coding DNA: TGTGCCAGCAGCTTCCAGGGGAGGAACGACTATGGCTACACCTTC. Protein product: CASSFQGRNDYGYTF. The chain has TRBV7-2 and TRBJ1-2, with D perhaps matching TRBD1 (6 bases). Trimming shortened V by 3 bases and J by 3 bases, and 14 bases separated the two germline ends. The CDR3 covers 15 residues. Germline V gene lookup returns CDR1 SGHTA and CDR2 FQGNSA.

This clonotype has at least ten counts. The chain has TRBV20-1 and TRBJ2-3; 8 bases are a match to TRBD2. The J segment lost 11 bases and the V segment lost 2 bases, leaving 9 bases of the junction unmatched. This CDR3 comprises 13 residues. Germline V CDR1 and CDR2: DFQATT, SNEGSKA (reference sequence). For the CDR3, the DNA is TGCAGTGCTAGATCAATCGGACTAGCAGGGCAGTATTTT. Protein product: CSARSIGLAGQYF.

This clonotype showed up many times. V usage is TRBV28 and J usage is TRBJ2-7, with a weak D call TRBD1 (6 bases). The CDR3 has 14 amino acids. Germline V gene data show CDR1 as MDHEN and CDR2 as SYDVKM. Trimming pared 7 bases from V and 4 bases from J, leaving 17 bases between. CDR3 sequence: CASKPGQRGYEQYF. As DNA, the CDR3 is TGTGCCAGCAAACCGGGTCAAAGGGGGTACGAGCAGTACTTC.

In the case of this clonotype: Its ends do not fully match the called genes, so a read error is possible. DNA for the CDR3: TGTGTCAGCTCACCGGACAGAATTAATGAAAAACTGTTTTTT. Translating it yields CVSSPDRINEKLFF. J is TRBJ1-4 and V is TRBV18; D may be TRBD1 (6 bases). From germline, CDR1 is KGHSH and CDR2 LQKENI. The CDR3 runs 14 residues.

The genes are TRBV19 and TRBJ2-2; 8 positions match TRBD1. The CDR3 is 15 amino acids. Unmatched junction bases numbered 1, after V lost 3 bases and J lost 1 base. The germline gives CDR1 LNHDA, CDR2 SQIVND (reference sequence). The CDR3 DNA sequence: TGTGCCAGTAGTATGACAGGGGAGAACACCGGGGAGCTGTTTTTT. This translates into CASSMTGENTGELFF.

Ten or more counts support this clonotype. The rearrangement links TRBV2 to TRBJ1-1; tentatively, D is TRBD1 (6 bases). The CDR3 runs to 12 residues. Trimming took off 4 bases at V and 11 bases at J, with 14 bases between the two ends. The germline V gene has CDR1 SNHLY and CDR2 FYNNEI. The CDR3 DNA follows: TGTGCCAGCAGTGTCGTTGTGGGGGCTGCTTTCTTT. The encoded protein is CASSVVVGAAFF.

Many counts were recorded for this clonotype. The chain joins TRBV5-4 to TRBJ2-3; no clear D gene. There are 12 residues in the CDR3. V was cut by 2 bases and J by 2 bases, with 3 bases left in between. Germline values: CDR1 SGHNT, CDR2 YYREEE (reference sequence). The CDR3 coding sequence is TGTGCCAGCAGCTTATCCACAGATACGCAGTATTTT. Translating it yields CASSLSTDTQYF.